The clone carrying this T cell receptor beta chain was detected only once. The antigen remains unidentified. This record belongs to a study of shared clonotypes between healthy human individuals. Study findings and constraints: As a rule, naive subsets had a larger estimated richness than memory subsets. Lower generation probabilities were found for non-shared clonotypes than for those shared by all four donors. Some naive CD4 clonotypes, around 4.9%, turned up in common across several donors.

The V end lost 5 bases, the J end lost 5 bases, and 16 bases lay between the germline ends. This CDR3 contains 14 residues. Looked up from germline, CDR1 is MDHEN and CDR2 is SYDVKM. Measured with immunoSEQ multiplex PCR; TCRdb has only the in-frame clones, and not every one. The table includes roughly 2.4 million clones, roughly 95% detected once. The sequenced material came from naive CD4+ T cells sorted from blood. The subset was: CD45RA+ positively selected. This clonotype originated in a man between 18 and 29 years old in good health. The rearrangement joins TRBV28 to TRBJ2-7, with D possibly TRBD1 on 6 matching bases. The CDR3 region has the DNA TGTGCCAGCAGTCAAGGGATAACAGGGAACGAGCAGTACTTC. The encoded protein is CASSQGITGNEQYF.